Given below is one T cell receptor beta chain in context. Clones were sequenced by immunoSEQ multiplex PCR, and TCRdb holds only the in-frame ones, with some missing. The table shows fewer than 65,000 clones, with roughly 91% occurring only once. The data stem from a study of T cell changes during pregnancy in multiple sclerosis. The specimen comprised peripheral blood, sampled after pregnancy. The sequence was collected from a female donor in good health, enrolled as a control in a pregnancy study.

The CDR3 here is CASSLGGGHEAFF. DNA of the CDR3: TGCGCCAGCAGCTTGGGAGGGGGACATGAAGCTTTCTTT. This rearrangement joins TRBV5-1 to TRBJ1-1, with D tentatively TRBD1 (6 bases). Germline-derived CDR1 and CDR2 are SGHRS and YFSETQ. The CDR3 spans 13 residues. The V end lost 0 bases, the J end lost 7 bases, and 10 bases lay between the germline ends. The full variable domain, completed using reference TRBV5-1 and TRBJ1-1, is KAGVTQTPRYLIKTRGQQVTLSCSPISGHRSVSWYQQTPGQGLQFLFEYFSETQRNKGNFPGRFSGRQFSNSRSEMNVSTLELGDSALYLCASSLGGGHEAFFGQGTRLTVV.